This T cell receptor (beta chain) was recorded in a study of T cells in Graves' hyperthyroidism and ophthalmopathy (dated by TCRdb to between 2018 and 2021). In the study overall: Peripheral blood samples were taken at the time of initial diagnosis, prior to any treatment. The paper describes TCR Vbeta CDR3 sequencing of roughly 130 peripheral blood samples, made up of 40 to 45 ophthalmopathy patients, some 76 hyperthyroidism patients and 17 progressor patients. Prospective prediction of ophthalmopathy was tested in an independent validation cohort consisting of some 20 hyperthyroidism patients and approximately 16 patients who later progressed to ophthalmopathy. Once sampling was done, hyperthyroidism patients were given methimazole at a starting dose of 30 mg daily, whereas ophthalmopathy patients were given high-dose intravenous methylprednisolone. TCR V-J signatures able to tell the groups apart were searched for in a discovery cohort of 100 or so patients, of whom more than 40 had Graves' ophthalmopathy and 55 to 60 had stable Graves' hyperthyroidism. The 100 or so discovery patients were randomly divided into training and test sets at a 7:3 ratio. The study also compared thyroid tissue and blood T-cell repertoires from over 5 Graves' hyperthyroidism patients. The paper's findings and limits, for the study overall: In validation, the model predicted progression to ophthalmopathy with roughly 66% sensitivity and roughly 75% specificity, a median of 6.5 months before onset. A model built on a 13 V-J signature distinguished ophthalmopathy from stable hyperthyroidism, reaching roughly 88% sensitivity and 81% to 83% specificity in cross-validation and 80%/75% in testing. No statistical method was used to set the sample size in advance, and investigators knew the group allocation. Most expanded thyroid clonotypes (frequency above 0.001) were also detected in blood, a finding suggesting that blood repertoires may reflect thyroid immune responses.

Ophthalmopathy patients had moderately to severely active disease, with a Clinical Activity Score of 3 or more, a NOSPECS grade of 4 or more, and a disease duration of less than 3 months. Any patient with an uncontrolled infection, another autoimmune disease, pregnancy or lactation was excluded. Clinical symptoms, serum thyroxine and TRAb, thyroid ultrasound, and orbital computed tomography formed the basis for the diagnoses. PBMCs were isolated from more than 8 ml of fresh peripheral blood by Ficoll-Paque density gradient centrifugation. Total RNA was extracted with Trizol reagent, and quality was checked on an Agilent 2100 Bioanalyzer. TCR beta CDR3 regions were amplified from RNA transcripts. A first-round RT-PCR of the TCR CDR3 used the HTBI primer set with the Qiagen OneStep RT-PCR kit. The libraries were constructed in a second round of multiplex PCR and then size-selected and purified. Sequencing of the libraries was done on an Illumina HiSeq2000 using paired-end 100 bp reads. The source study handled its data this way. SOAPnuke was used to process the raw data, throwing out any read that contained adapters or uncalled bases, had a mean Phred below 15, or lacked an exact constant-primer or identifier match. High-quality paired reads were merged using COPE v1.2.5, and each unique nucleotide sequence was defined as a clonotype. MiTCR v1.1 was used to align the clonotypes against IMGT TRBV, TRBD and TRBJ reference segments. The analysis was restricted to V-J combinations with a frequency above 0.0001, which together covered just over 98% of the repertoires. The TCS score was defined as the ratio of F50 (clonal expansion) to E x V (chaos), calculated using BLOSUM62-based TCRdist between CDR3 peptides within each V-J. Welch's t-statistics and random forest reduced approximately 520 V-J features to 10 to 15, which were used in a naive Bayes classifier (R e1071). TCRdb cleaned the public reads at Q25 with fastp, built clones with MiXCR and kept in-frame beta chains. Every distinct CDR3 protein forms one entry, paired with its most common genes and DNA. TCRdb assigned the V and J calls; the authors' analysis was not used. Within this sample are hundreds of thousands of distinct CDR3 sequences, with approximately 14% of them counted one time only. Under 15% of the sample lies in the top ten.

Of note for this clonotype: Its cognate antigen has yet to be identified. Base quality data are lacking; no much larger clone is found one base away.

Its CDR3 holds 13 amino acids, cysteine through phenylalanine. Only the CDR3 part of the read is kept: 39 bases, read in frame from the first base. A distance of 11 bases separates the germline ends of V and J, which lose 4 bases and 5 bases respectively. CDR1 and CDR2 are read off the germline V gene (reference sequence) as LNHDA and SQIVND. The receptor comes from a woman between 45 and 65 years old with Graves' ophthalmopathy. The V and J genes are TRBV19 and TRBJ2-5; the D gene is possibly TRBD2, with 5 bases matching. Sequencing input: blood. The DNA is as follows: TGTGCCAGTAGTACCGGACTGAGGGAGACCCAGTACTTC. This codes for CASSTGLRETQYF.